A single sample is the source of the 27 T cell receptor beta chains below, sequenced in a study of identical twins. Using its own MiXCR run on the 5' RACE reads, TCRdb lists one record per CDR3 protein. Found here are hundreds of thousands of distinct CDR3 sequences, about 12% of them singletons; the top ten hold around 7.8%. The sample also formed part of further work on yellow fever vaccine responses in identical twins.

The sample consisted of CD8+ T cells sorted from blood. The receptor set was obtained from a woman aged 18-29 years in good health.

This clonotype was seen a few times. This chain joins TRBV7-9 and TRBJ2-1, with D tentatively TRBD1 (6 bases). Per germline, CDR1 SEHNR and CDR2 FQNEAQ (reference sequence). The CDR3 totals 15 residues. Trimming shortened V by 0 bases and J by 3 bases, and 9 bases separated the two germline ends. The chain's CDR3 is CASSLATDSYNEQFF. The CDR3 DNA is TGTGCCAGCAGCTTAGCGACGGACAGCTACAATGAGCAGTTCTTC.

This clonotype was counted at least ten times. The chain couples TRBV27 to TRBJ2-3; TRBD2 agrees at 7 bases. Germline V gene data show CDR1 as MNHEY and CDR2 as SMNVEV (reference sequence). Losses at the gene ends were 0 bases for V and 1 base for J; bases not matched to a gene: 1. The CDR3 loop spans 15 amino acids. The CDR3 here is CASSLSGRGTDTQYF. The CDR3 DNA follows: TGTGCCAGCAGTTTATCGGGGAGGGGCACAGATACGCAGTATTTT.

This clonotype occurred a few times. This chain connects TRBV5-4 to TRBJ2-7; weak D call: TRBD2 (5 bases). Germline V lookup: CDR1 SGHNT, CDR2 YYREEE (reference sequence). Trimming removed 0 bases at V and 0 bases at J, with 10 bases between. CDR3 length: 15 residues. In DNA, the CDR3 is TGTGCCAGCAGCTTGGCCTTAGCGTCCTCCTACGAGCAGTACTTC. It translates to CASSLALASSYEQYF.

This clonotype was counted ten times or more. V usage is TRBV12-3 or TRBV12-4 and J usage is TRBJ1-1; the D is unclear. V lost 3 bases and J 3 bases, leaving 2 bases between the germline ends. The CDR3 sequence is 11 residues long. CDR3 loop: CASSFDTEAFF. The CDR3 DNA reads as TGTGCCAGCAGTTTTGACACTGAAGCTTTCTTT.

The sample holds a few counts of this clonotype. The chain links TRBV2 to TRBJ2-4; 11 bases are a match to TRBD2. The CDR3 consists of 15 residues. The junction had 4 bases not matched to a gene; V was cut back by 3 bases and J by 6 bases. Germline V gene data show CDR1 as SNHLY and CDR2 as FYNNEI. The CDR3 coding sequence is TGTGCCAGCAGTGATATAGCGGGGGGGAGAAACATTCAGTACTTC. It specifies CASSDIAGGRNIQYF. Based on the CDR3 plus reference TRBV2 and TRBJ2-4, the full variable domain is EPEVTQTPSHQVTQMGQEVILRCVPISNHLYFYWYRQILGQKVEFLVSFYNNEISEKSEIFDDQFSVERPDGSNFTLKIRSTKLEDSAMYFCASSDIAGGRNIQYFGAGTRLSVL.

The chain links TRBV5-1 to TRBJ1-2, with D possibly being TRBD1 (5 bases). CDR1 is SGHRS, CDR2 YFSETQ, per germline. The CDR3 totals 14 residues. The germline V and J ends were trimmed by 0 bases and 4 bases, with 10 bases remaining between them. This CDR3 reads CASSLDGGIYGYTF. For the CDR3, the DNA is TGCGCCAGCAGCTTGGACGGGGGAATCTATGGCTACACCTTC.

The rearrangement uses TRBV29-1 and TRBJ1-1, with a tentative D call TRBD1 (5 bases). This CDR3 comprises 11 residues. The germline V gene encodes CDR1 SQVTM and CDR2 ANQGSEA. V was clipped by 3 bases and J by 9 bases, with 11 bases between them. The CDR3 loop is CSVDLGGQAFF. DNA of the CDR3: TGCAGCGTTGATCTTGGGGGACAAGCTTTCTTT.

This clonotype was detected only a few times. V and J are TRBV2 and TRBJ2-3; 8 nucleotides agree with TRBD2. The germline gives CDR1 SNHLY, CDR2 FYNNEI. The CDR3 is 15 amino acids. J gave up 4 bases and V 6 bases, and 9 bases lay outside the gene matches. The CDR3 region is CASSPRGGVSDTQYF. CDR3 DNA sequence: TGTGCCAGCAGCCCTCGGGGGGGCGTGTCAGATACGCAGTATTTT.

This clonotype has only a few counts. DNA for the CDR3: TGTGCCAGCAGCTTAGTGTCGGGAATGACTGAAGCTTTCTTT. Its translation: CASSLVSGMTEAFF. The chain links TRBV13 to TRBJ1-1; unclear D gene. The CDR3 loop spans 14 amino acids. Germline-derived CDR1 and CDR2 are PRHDT and FYEKMQ (reference sequence). With 1 base removed from V and 5 bases from J, the gap between germline ends came to 11 bases.

The chain recombines TRBV19 with TRBJ1-2; 7 bases line up with TRBD1. The CDR3 spans 15 residues. Trimming took 1 base from V and 3 from J; bases not matched to a gene: 5. Germline CDR1 LNHDA, CDR2 SQIVND (reference sequence). CDR3 in amino acids: CASSIVGDRDYGYTF. CDR3 sequence (DNA): TGTGCCAGTAGTATAGTGGGGGACAGAGACTATGGCTACACCTTC. The full variable domain, its missing parts supplied by reference TRBV19 and TRBJ1-2, is DGGITQSPKYLFRKEGQNVTLSCEQNLNHDAMYWYRQDPGQGLRLIYYSQIVNDFQKGDIAEGYSVSREKKESFPLTVTSAQKNPTAFYLCASSIVGDRDYGYTFGSGTRLTVV.

This rearrangement joins TRBV15 to TRBJ2-3; maybe TRBD2 (6 bases). Between the trimmed V and J ends, which lost 3 bases and 1 base, there was a span of 14 bases. The CDR3 contains 16 residues. Germline V lookup: CDR1 LNHNV, CDR2 YYDKDF (reference sequence). DNA of the CDR3: TGTGCCACCAGCAGGGCGGGGTCCTCGGGCACAGATACGCAGTATTTT. Amino acids: CATSRAGSSGTDTQYF.

A few counts support this clonotype. Here the CDR3 DNA reads TGTGCCACCAGCAGACTCGGGGGGAGGAATGAAAAACTGTTTTTT. Its protein is CATSRLGGRNEKLFF. The chain links TRBV15 to TRBJ1-4; the D gene is possibly TRBD1 (5 bases). V lost 2 bases, J lost 5 bases, and 12 bases lay in between. CDR1 LNHNV and CDR2 YYDKDF come from the germline V gene (reference sequence). The CDR3 extends over 15 amino acids.

This clonotype was seen more than once but under ten times. The V gene is TRBV13, the J gene TRBJ2-1; 11 bases fit TRBD2. The CDR3 is 15 residues long. Germline V gives CDR1 PRHDT, CDR2 FYEKMQ (reference sequence). Trimming took 4 bases from V and 8 from J; bases not matched to a gene: 7. CDR3 loop: CASSSSTSGVDEQFF. The CDR3 region has the DNA TGTGCCAGCAGCTCCTCGACTAGCGGGGTCGATGAGCAGTTCTTC.

This clonotype was observed many times. The chain links TRBV4-2 to TRBJ2-7; no reliable D call. V lost 1 base, J lost 0 bases, and 16 bases lay in between. CDR3 length: 17 residues. Germline V CDR1 and CDR2: LGHNA, YNFKEQ. The CDR3 here is CASSQAGGGDNSYEQYF. For the CDR3, the DNA is TGTGCCAGCAGCCAAGCGGGTGGTGGAGATAACTCCTACGAGCAGTACTTC.

In its sample, this clonotype was seen a few times. The genes are TRBV12-5 and TRBJ2-7; a possible D gene is TRBD2 (6 bases). Germline loops: CDR1 LGHNT, CDR2 FRNRAP. V gave up 1 base and J gave up 4 bases, with 8 bases separating them. The CDR3 runs to 13 residues. The CDR3 reads CASGLGAGYEQYF. CDR3 sequence (DNA): TGTGCTAGTGGTTTGGGTGCGGGGTACGAGCAGTACTTC. The whole variable domain, filled in from reference TRBV12-5 and TRBJ2-7, reads DARVTQTPRHKVTEMGQEVTMRCQPILGHNTVFWYRQTMMQGLELLAYFRNRAPLDDSGMPKDRFSAEMPDATLATLKIQPSEPRDSAVYFCASGLGAGYEQYFGPGTRLTVT.

This clonotype was seen ten or more times. V and J are TRBV7-2 and TRBJ2-7, with 10 bases that match TRBD1. CDR1 is SGHTA, CDR2 FQGNSA, per germline. V gave up 0 bases and J gave up 3 bases; unmatched junction bases: 2. This CDR3 is 15 amino acids long. CDR3 in amino acids: CASSLAGQGVYEQYV. The CDR3 DNA is TGTGCCAGCAGCTTAGCAGGACAGGGGGTCTACGAGCAGTACGTC.

The chain joins TRBV13 to TRBJ2-7; no clear D. V was clipped by 0 bases and J by 0 bases, with 6 bases between them. Germline V gene sequence: CDR1 PRHDT, CDR2 FYEKMQ (reference sequence). The CDR3 consists of 14 residues. The CDR3 bases are TGTGCCAGCAGCTTAGGGGCTAGCTCCTACGAGCAGTACGTC. Protein product: CASSLGASSYEQYV.

This chain links TRBV7-9 with TRBJ2-7; a weak D match, TRBD1 (5 bases). CDR1 and CDR2 (germline): SEHNR, FQNEAQ (reference sequence). There are 12 residues in the CDR3. V gave up 6 bases and J gave up 4 bases, with 10 bases separating them. The CDR3 is CASSTDSYEQYV. CDR3 bases: TGTGCCAGCAGTACCGACAGTTACGAGCAGTACGTC.

There are a few counts of this clonotype. The V call is TRBV6-5, the J call TRBJ2-3; 10 nucleotides agree with TRBD2. Looked up from germline, CDR1 is MNHEY and CDR2 is SVGAGI. This CDR3 region has 16 residues. V gave up 2 bases and J gave up 4 bases; unmatched junction bases: 6. This CDR3 reads CASSYALAGAPDTQYF. Here the CDR3 DNA reads TGTGCCAGCAGTTACGCCCTAGCGGGAGCCCCAGATACGCAGTATTTT.

J is TRBJ2-1 and V is TRBV7-7; tentatively, D is TRBD1 (6 bases). This CDR3 has 13 amino acids. The V and J ends lost 6 bases and 6 bases respectively, with 12 bases between them. The germline V gene encodes CDR1 SSHAT and CDR2 FNYEAQ (reference sequence). This chain's CDR3 is CASSSGVGNEQFF. The CDR3 DNA is TGTGCCAGCAGTTCAGGGGTGGGCAATGAGCAGTTCTTC. Based on the CDR3 plus reference TRBV7-7 and TRBJ2-1, the full variable domain is GAGVSQSPRYKVTKRGQDVTLRCDPISSHATLYWYQQALGQGPEFLTYFNYEAQPDKSGLPSDRFSAERPEGSISTLTIQRTEQRDSAMYRCASSSGVGNEQFFGPGTRLTVL.

The sample holds a few counts of this clonotype. V gene TRBV4-1 combines with J gene TRBJ2-7; TRBD2 is a possible D gene (6 bases). The ends were cut back, 0 bases at V and 3 bases at J, with 12 bases in the middle. The CDR3 runs to 15 residues. Germline CDR1 reads MGHRA; CDR2 reads YSYEKL. CDR3 residues: CASSQDATSHYEQYV. CDR3 DNA sequence: TGCGCCAGCAGCCAAGACGCGACTAGTCACTACGAGCAGTACGTC.

This chain uses TRBV2 with TRBJ2-7; D is perhaps TRBD2 (5 bases). Germline CDR1 SNHLY, CDR2 FYNNEI. Trimming stripped 7 bases from V and 6 bases from J, with 25 bases between. The CDR3 totals 16 residues. The CDR3 DNA follows: TGTGCCAGCATTGGAAGATTGACGGTCGTAGAGGGCGAGCAGTACGTC. This translates into CASIGRLTVVEGEQYV.

CDR3 loop: CASSFPGREQFF. The CDR3 region has the DNA TGTGCCAGCAGTTTTCCCGGACGGGAGCAGTTCTTC. V usage is TRBV27 and J usage is TRBJ2-1; no clear D. V was cut by 3 bases and J by 10 bases, with 10 bases left in between. The CDR3 is made up of 12 amino acids. Germline-derived CDR1 and CDR2 are MNHEY and SMNVEV (reference sequence).

V usage is TRBV24-1 and J usage is TRBJ1-5, with D possibly matching TRBD1 (6 bases). The CDR3 totals 14 residues. V was shortened by 2 bases and J by 5 bases, with 9 bases between the two germline ends. CDR1 KGHDR and CDR2 SFDVKD come from the germline V gene. CDR3 sequence: CATSDWGADQPQHF. CDR3 DNA sequence: TGTGCCACCAGTGATTGGGGGGCAGATCAGCCCCAGCATTTT.

The chain combines TRBV11-1 with TRBJ2-6; D possibly corresponds to TRBD1 (5 bases). CDR3 length equals 15 residues. Trimming removed 4 bases at V and 2 bases at J, with 9 bases between. The germline CDR1 and CDR2 sequences are SGHAT and FQDESV (reference sequence). The CDR3 DNA reads as TGTGCCAGCAGCTCCAGGGTGACTGGGGCCAACGTCCTGACTTTC. Translating gives CASSSRVTGANVLTF.

The CDR3 region has the DNA TGCGCCAGCATGTCTAGCGTGGGGGCTTGGGCAGATACGCAGTATTTT. This codes for CASMSSVGAWADTQYF. The chain carries TRBV10-2 and TRBJ2-3; possibly TRBD1 or TRBD2 for D (6 bases each). The length of the CDR3 is 16 residues. V lost 7 bases to trimming and J lost 4 bases, with 21 bases between them. Germline CDR1 and CDR2: WSHSY and SAAADI.

This clonotype has just a few counts. The rearrangement links TRBV12-3 or TRBV12-4 to TRBJ2-5; 11 bases are shared with TRBD1. This CDR3 has 15 residues. The V segment lost 10 bases and the J segment 5 bases; nucleotides outside the gene matches: 12. This chain's CDR3 is CAIQIVDRGRETQYF. DNA for the CDR3: TGTGCCATTCAAATAGTGGACAGGGGGCGGGAGACCCAGTACTTC.